This TCR beta chain was observed in a study of blood T cell repertoires in COVID-19. Looking at the study overall: Acute and convalescent COVID-19 samples came from the United States, Italy and Spain. T cells, B-cell-depleted T cells, or PBMCs supplied cDNA or gDNA.

Per the original data handling: Amplification of reference gene primers was used by the study to estimate nucleated cell counts. TCRdb's table, derived via immunoSEQ multiplex PCR, lists solely in-frame clones and lacks some. V, J and clone size were drawn from that table, and D and trimming were deduced from the DNA. The sample has around 370,000 clones, around 91% seen once. This CDR3 is 16 amino acids long. J lost 0 bases, V lost 5 bases, and 6 bases had no gene match. Germline V gene sequence: CDR1 MNHEY, CDR2 SMNVEV (reference sequence). The receptor was isolated from a man aged 18 to 29 with active or convalescent COVID-19. The V call is TRBV27, the J call TRBJ2-3; the match to TRBD2 covers 9 bases. Input material: peripheral blood. As DNA, the CDR3 is TGTGCCAGCAGTCCGACTAGCGGTTCTAGCACAGATACGCAGTATTTT. It translates to CASSPTSGSSTDTQYF.